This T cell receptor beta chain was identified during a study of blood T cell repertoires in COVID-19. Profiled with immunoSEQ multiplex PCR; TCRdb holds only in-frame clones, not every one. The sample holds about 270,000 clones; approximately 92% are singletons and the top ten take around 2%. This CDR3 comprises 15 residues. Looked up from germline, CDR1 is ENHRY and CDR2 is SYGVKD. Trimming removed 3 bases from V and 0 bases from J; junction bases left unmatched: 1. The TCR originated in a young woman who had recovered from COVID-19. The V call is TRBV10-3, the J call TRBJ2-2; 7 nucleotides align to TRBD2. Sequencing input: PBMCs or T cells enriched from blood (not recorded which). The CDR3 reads CAISESGTNTGELFF. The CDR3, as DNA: TGTGCCATCAGTGAAAGCGGGACGAACACCGGGGAGCTGTTTTTT.